The TCR beta chain under discussion was sequenced for a study of blood T cell repertoires in COVID-19. Study overall: Samples representing acute and convalescent COVID-19 were sourced from the United States, Italy and Spain. In each case, the material was cDNA or gDNA derived from T cells, B-cell-depleted T cells, or PBMCs.

Original handling: Nucleated cell counts were estimated from reference gene primer amplification. Sequencing was performed with immunoSEQ multiplex PCR; in TCRdb, only in-frame clones are kept and a portion is missing. From that table come the V and J calls and clone size; the DNA was used to work out D and trimming. The profile covers around 150,000 clones, with about three quarters appearing a single time and 16% taken by the ten largest. The CDR3 loop spans 13 amino acids. The chain joins TRBV21-1 to TRBJ2-7; TRBD2 is the table's D call and was not checked against the DNA. TRBV21-1 is designated a pseudogene. Sequencing used peripheral blood. The TCR originated in a man over 45 with acute or convalescent COVID-19. CDR3 region: CASSTGGPYEQYV. Here the CDR3 DNA reads TGTGCCAGCAGCACAGGAGGCCCCTACGAGCAGTACGTC.